Listed below are T cell receptor beta chains from one sample, sequenced in a study of blood T cell repertoires in COVID-19. Using immunoSEQ multiplex PCR, the repertoire was profiled, and TCRdb retains in-frame clones only, with some absent. The sample has almost 350,000 clones; around nine tenths are singletons. The sample was PBMCs or T cells enriched from blood (not recorded which). The origin of the receptors is a woman aged 30 to 39 who had been exposed to COVID-19. Both conserved end residues are part of each CDR3. The order of the fields is CDR3 protein, CDR3 DNA, V gene, D gene, clone size, J gene. D genes are given only for firm matches. Expanded clones are given a class, and other clones once, few, many or no size at all.

CDR3: CASSHLDRPGIGYTF
DNA: TGTGCCAGCAGCCACCTGGACAGGCCCGGTATTGGCTACACCTTC
V: TRBV3-1/TRBV3-2
D: TRBD1
size: -
J: TRBJ1-2

CDR3: CASSPRQANNEKLFF
DNA: TGCGCCAGCAGCCCAAGACAGGCTAATAATGAAAAACTGTTTTTT
V: TRBV5-1
D: -
size: -
J: TRBJ1-4

CDR3: CASSAQLGQGAYEQYF
DNA: TGCGCCAGCAGTGCGCAACTCGGACAGGGGGCTTACGAGCAGTACTTC
V: TRBV10-1
D: TRBD1
size: -
J: TRBJ2-7

CDR3: CASSEGGSQPQHF
DNA: TGCGCCAGCAGTGAAGGGGGCAGTCAGCCCCAGCATTTT
V: TRBV10-2
D: TRBD1
size: -
J: TRBJ1-5

CDR3: CAWSGDSAGELFF
DNA: TGTGCCTGGAGTGGGGACAGCGCCGGGGAGCTGTTTTTT
V: TRBV30
D: TRBD1
size: -
J: TRBJ2-2

CDR3: CASSSFDRPNYGYTF
DNA: TGTGCCAGCAGTTCGTTTGACAGGCCTAACTATGGCTACACCTTC
V: TRBV28
D: -
size: -
J: TRBJ1-2

CDR3: CASSPRGRGTGTDTQYF
DNA: TGTGCCAGCAGCCCACGTGGTAGGGGTACTGGCACAGATACGCAGTATTTT
V: TRBV9
D: -
size: -
J: TRBJ2-3

CDR3: CAWTRQAKVAEQFF
DNA: TGTGCCTGGACAAGACAGGCCAAAGTCGCGGAGCAGTTCTTC
V: TRBV30
D: -
size: -
J: TRBJ2-1

CDR3: CASRPEGGGDSPLHF
DNA: TGTGCCAGCAGACCGGAGGGAGGCGGCGATTCACCCCTCCACTTT
V: TRBV6-5
D: -
size: -
J: TRBJ1-6

CDR3: CASSPPDRPGTGELFF
DNA: TGTGCCAGCAGCCCACCGGACAGGCCCGGAACCGGGGAGCTGTTTTTT
V: TRBV5-4
D: TRBD1
size: -
J: TRBJ2-2

CDR3: CASSQVAGQETQYF
DNA: TGTGCCAGCAGCCAAGTAGCTGGGCAAGAGACCCAGTACTTC
V: TRBV14
D: -
size: once
J: TRBJ2-5

CDR3: CAISDLAGGIIDEQFF
DNA: TGTGCCATCAGTGATCTAGCGGGAGGGATTATCGATGAGCAGTTCTTC
V: TRBV10-3
D: TRBD2
size: -
J: TRBJ2-1

CDR3: CASSTGVQPQHF
DNA: TGTGCCAGCAGTACAGGGGTACAGCCCCAGCATTTT
V: TRBV2
D: TRBD1
size: -
J: TRBJ1-5

CDR3: CAWGQGGFTEAFF
DNA: TGTGCCTGGGGACAGGGAGGTTTTACTGAAGCTTTCTTT
V: TRBV30
D: TRBD1
size: -
J: TRBJ1-1

CDR3: CAWAKMNTEAFF
DNA: TGTGCCTGGGCAAAAATGAACACTGAAGCTTTCTTT
V: TRBV30
D: -
size: -
J: TRBJ1-1

CDR3: CAISERDRGIEAFF
DNA: TGTGCCATCAGTGAGCGGGACAGGGGCATTGAAGCTTTCTTT
V: TRBV10-3
D: TRBD1
size: -
J: TRBJ1-1

CDR3: CASSEDGVGGYTF
DNA: TGCGCCAGCAGCGAGGACGGGGTAGGTGGCTACACCTTC
V: TRBV5-1
D: -
size: -
J: TRBJ1-2

CDR3: CASSRAGTLNTGELFF
DNA: TGTGCCAGCTCACGAGCGGGGACTCTGAACACCGGGGAGCTGTTTTTT
V: TRBV18
D: TRBD2
size: -
J: TRBJ2-2

CDR3: CASKAQGNAVNTEAFF
DNA: TGTGCCAGTAAGGCACAGGGGAATGCCGTGAACACTGAAGCTTTCTTT
V: TRBV19
D: TRBD1
size: -
J: TRBJ1-1

CDR3: CAISPGLAFQETQYF
DNA: TGTGCCATCAGCCCCGGACTAGCGTTCCAAGAGACCCAGTACTTC
V: TRBV10-3
D: TRBD2
size: -
J: TRBJ2-5